Listed below are T cell receptor beta chains from one sample, sequenced in a study of beta chain features in type 1 diabetes. Data came from immunoSEQ multiplex PCR; TCRdb stores just in-frame clones and leaves some out. Here the sample spans 350,000 to 450,000 clones, around 15% being singletons. The sample comprised naive CD4+ T cells from blood. The origin of the receptors is a woman younger than 35 in good health. Each CDR3 is given with its conserved first and last residue. A D gene is named only where the DNA matches it firmly.

>TRBJ1-2|TRBV6-5|-
CASSYDRSVNYGYTF
>TRBJ2-1|TRBV29-1|-
CSVVAGASSYNEQFF
>TRBJ2-7|TRBV7-9|TRBD1
CASSYTGGEQYF
>TRBJ2-7|TRBV25-1|TRBD2
CASSESVLAGGRLEQYF
>TRBJ2-5|TRBV5-1|TRBD2
CASSLIAGTIQETQYF
>TRBJ2-4|TRBV4-1|-
CASSQDYAATGNIQYF
>TRBJ2-5|TRBV7-3|-
CASSSQPTGVETQYF
>TRBJ1-2|TRBV25-1|TRBD1
CASRDRGQNYGYTF
>TRBJ2-7|TRBV18|TRBD1
CASSSRDRAYEQYF
>TRBJ2-5|TRBV5-1|-
CASTSDTAQETQYF
>TRBJ1-4|TRBV6-6|TRBD1
CASSYEDRGGEKLFF
>TRBJ2-5|TRBV19|-
CASSQRGETQYF
>TRBJ2-2|TRBV7-2|-
CASSSQGRNTGELFF
>TRBJ2-7|TRBV29-1|TRBD2
CSVLGAGGRLAGTYEQYF
>TRBJ2-1|TRBV30|-
CAFWRPLSYNEQFF
>TRBJ1-3|TRBV7-9|-
CASSVTGLQSGNTIYF
>TRBJ1-2|TRBV15|TRBD1
CATSRDGFDRASGYGYTF
>TRBJ2-5|TRBV7-2|-
CASSPGGPYGETQYF
>TRBJ2-3|TRBV5-4|TRBD2
CASSSAGGRTDTQYF
>TRBJ1-2|TRBV2|-
CASSEVGRASYGYTF
>TRBJ2-1|TRBV28|-
CASSFLRGSGDNEQFF
>TRBJ2-5|TRBV6-5|TRBD2
CASSYGGDGRGETQYF